This paragraph covers one T cell receptor beta chain sequence. The data are from a study of CD8 T cells in Susac syndrome. The CDR3 sequence is 14 residues long. V gave up 4 bases and J gave up 0 bases, with 10 bases separating them. CDR1 and CDR2 (germline): SQVTM, ANQGSEA. Reverse transcription of roughly 0.45 to 1 ug RNA used random hexamers. MiXCR, run by TCRdb on the immunoSEQ multiplex PCR reads, gives a single entry per CDR3 protein. Counted here are 180,000 or so distinct CDR3 sequences, approximately 94% occurring once; the ten biggest clones make up 0.08% to 0.11%. The rearrangement joins TRBV29-1 to TRBJ1-3; D remains unclear. What was sequenced was CD4+ T cells from PBMCs. This clonotype was sampled from a human donor in good health. The CDR3 is CSVVTPFSGNTIYF. CDR3 coding DNA: TGCAGCGTTGTAACCCCCTTCTCTGGAAACACCATATATTTT.